These 28 T cell receptor beta chains came from one sample sequenced in a study of cytomegalovirus exposure and HLA in healthy donors. PCR involved 60 Vbeta and 13 Jbeta primers. The repertoire was sequenced with immunoSEQ multiplex PCR; TCRdb's copy has only in-frame clones and lacks some. Of 160,000 or so clones detected, approximately 88% appear once; the ten largest clones hold more than 0.7%. Sample: PBMCs. These receptors were taken from a woman younger than 45 in good health and CMV-seronegative.

As concerns this clone: Its ends do not fully match the called genes, so a read error is possible. The gene calls are TRBV10-1 and TRBJ1-1; TRBD1 is a possible D gene (5 bases). CDR3 size: 16 residues. Germline V gene data show CDR1 as WNHNN and CDR2 as SYGVQD (reference sequence). CDR3 in DNA: TGCGCCTGCAGTGAGTCGGGACTCTGCCCGAACACTGAAGCTTTCTTT. Translated: CACSESGLCPNTEAFF.

This chain's CDR3 is CASSLRSARENTEAFF. The CDR3 DNA sequence: TGTGCCAGCAGTTTGCGATCTGCGAGGGAAAACACTGAAGCTTTCTTT. The chain is built from TRBV27 and TRBJ1-1, with no clear D. Germline V gene sequence: CDR1 MNHEY, CDR2 SMNVEV (reference sequence). This CDR3 is built from 16 residues. V dropped 3 bases and J dropped 2 bases, with 16 bases sitting between them.

The chain carries TRBV28 and TRBJ1-2, with 11 bases identical to TRBD1. The CDR3 loop spans 14 amino acids. V shed 4 bases, J shed 8 bases, and the junction held 6 bases outside the gene matches. Germline CDR1 and CDR2: MDHEN and SYDVKM. DNA of the CDR3: TGTGCCAGCAGTTGGGACAGGGGGGGAACCGGCTACACCTTC. Translation gives CASSWDRGGTGYTF.

In this sample, this clone turned up a few times. The V gene is TRBV7-8, the J gene TRBJ1-1; 9 bases agree with TRBD1. Germline V lookup: CDR1 SGHVS, CDR2 FQNEAQ. With 7 bases clipped from V and 7 bases from J, the junction kept 7 bases outside the gene matches. The CDR3 loop spans 13 amino acids. The CDR3 reads CASMSGQGIEAFF. The CDR3 nucleotides read TGTGCCAGCATGTCGGGACAGGGAATTGAAGCTTTCTTT.

The rearrangement joins TRBV2 to TRBJ2-6; maybe TRBD2 (5 bases). The germline V and J ends were trimmed by 6 bases and 1 base, with 10 bases remaining between them. Germline assignment: CDR1 SNHLY and CDR2 FYNNEI. There are 15 residues in the CDR3. In nucleotides, the CDR3 is TGTGCCAGCAGCCCCGAGCGGTCTGGGGCCAACGTCCTGACTTTC. Its translation: CASSPERSGANVLTF. Drawing the rest from reference TRBV2 and TRBJ2-6, the complete variable domain is EPEVTQTPSHQVTQMGQEVILRCVPISNHLYFYWYRQILGQKVEFLVSFYNNEISEKSEIFDDQFSVERPDGSNFTLKIRSTKLEDSAMYFCASSPERSGANVLTFGAGSRLTVL.

This chain connects TRBV7-9 to TRBJ1-4; 11 bases agree with TRBD1. The V gene's germline CDR1 is SEHNR and CDR2 FQNEAQ (reference sequence). V was clipped by 5 bases and J by 8 bases; unmatched bases: 4. The CDR3 length is 14 residues. CDR3 protein: CASSPGQGAEKLFF. The CDR3 DNA reads TGTGCCAGCAGCCCCGGACAGGGGGCCGAAAAACTGTTTTTT.

This clone was counted once. The rearrangement links TRBV9 to TRBJ2-5; the match to TRBD1 covers 8 bases. This CDR3 is built from 15 residues. With 3 bases clipped from V and 4 bases from J, the junction kept 8 bases outside the gene matches. Germline lookup yields CDR1 SGDLS and CDR2 YYNGEE. The CDR3, as DNA: TGTGCCAGCAGCGGAGGGACAGGAGGGGGAGAGACCCAGTACTTC. This gives the protein CASSGGTGGGETQYF.

The chain recombines TRBV11-2 with TRBJ1-5; 10 bases match TRBD1. V shed 6 bases, J shed 4 bases, and the junction held 6 bases outside the gene matches. This CDR3 spans 15 amino acids. Germline lookup yields CDR1 SGHAT and CDR2 FQNNGV. Here the CDR3 DNA reads TGTGCCAGCAGTCCGGACAGGGGGGGAAATCAGCCCCAGCATTTT. Its protein is CASSPDRGGNQPQHF.

The chain employs TRBV7-9 and TRBJ2-5; D is ambiguous. The CDR3 is made up of 11 amino acids. V dropped 6 bases and J dropped 1 base, with 3 bases sitting between them. Per germline, CDR1 SEHNR and CDR2 FQNEAQ (reference sequence). The CDR3 loop reads CASRLQETQYF. CDR3 in DNA: TGTGCCAGCAGACTCCAAGAGACCCAGTACTTC.

V usage is TRBV7-3 and J usage is TRBJ2-2, with TRBD1 matching 10 bases. This CDR3 comprises 14 residues. Losses at the gene ends were 5 bases for V and 8 bases for J; bases not matched to a gene: 5. Germline V gene sequence: CDR1 SGHTA, CDR2 FQGTGA. This CDR3 is CASSPTGGTGELFF. The CDR3 bases are TGTGCCAGCAGCCCGACAGGGGGCACGGGGGAGCTGTTTTTT.

The sample holds a few counts of this clone. The chain links TRBV5-1 to TRBJ1-4; no clear D. This CDR3 comprises 15 residues. Trimming removed 4 bases at V and 9 bases at J, with 19 bases between. The germline CDR1 and CDR2 sequences are SGHRS and YFSETQ. CDR3 bases: TGCGCCAGCAGCCCTGCCGCGGGTTTGGGGAAAAAACTGTTTTTT. It translates to CASSPAAGLGKKLFF.

The chain uses TRBV6-5 and TRBJ1-1; D is possibly TRBD1 (5 bases). The CDR3 runs to 14 residues. The germline V gene has CDR1 MNHEY and CDR2 SVGAGI. Trimming pared 5 bases from V and 1 base from J, leaving 11 bases between. The CDR3 spells CASSAGRQNTEAFF. As DNA, the CDR3 is TGTGCCAGCAGTGCGGGACGGCAGAACACTGAAGCTTTCTTT.

This chain uses TRBV27 with TRBJ2-7; TRBD1 matches at 9 bases. CDR1 MNHEY and CDR2 SMNVEV come from the germline V gene (reference sequence). CDR3 length equals 16 residues. V lost 8 bases, J lost 6 bases, and 17 bases stayed unmatched. The CDR3 sequence is CASRRENTGGAGEQYF. In DNA form, the CDR3 reads TGTGCCAGCCGTCGGGAGAATACAGGGGGCGCGGGCGAGCAGTACTTC.

This chain uses TRBV29-1 with TRBJ2-1; D gene uncertain. Germline CDR1 and CDR2: SQVTM and ANQGSEA. CDR3 length: 11 amino acids. The V and J ends lost 5 bases and 10 bases respectively, with 12 bases between them. The CDR3 region is CSVSELGEQFF. The CDR3 DNA is TGCAGCGTTTCCGAGCTCGGGGAGCAGTTCTTC.

The chain has TRBV5-1 and TRBJ2-1; 7 bases map to TRBD1. This CDR3 contains 13 residues. V lost 2 bases and J lost 8; bases outside the gene matches: 4. Germline-derived CDR1 and CDR2 are SGHRS and YFSETQ. The CDR3 nucleotides read TGCGCCAGCAGCTTCACAGGGGTCGATGAGCAGTTCTTC. Protein sequence: CASSFTGVDEQFF.

This clone was counted a single time. The chain recombines TRBV19 with TRBJ1-5; tentatively, D is TRBD1 (5 bases). Per germline, CDR1 LNHDA and CDR2 SQIVND (reference sequence). This CDR3 spans 13 amino acids. Trimming removed 6 bases from V and 7 bases from J, with 13 bases in between. The CDR3 DNA sequence: TGTGCCAGTAGCAGGGCCCAAGGGCAGCCCCAGCATTTT. It translates to CASSRAQGQPQHF.

The V and J genes are TRBV7-6 and TRBJ2-7; D gene uncertain. Trimming stripped 6 bases from V and 1 base from J, with 10 bases between. This CDR3 has 13 amino acids. The V gene's germline CDR1 is SGHVS and CDR2 FNYEAQ. The chain's CDR3 is CASSLSRSYEQYF. The CDR3 DNA sequence: TGTGCCAGCAGTTTGAGTCGATCCTACGAGCAGTACTTC.

Here the CDR3 reads CASSLVGQISTDTQYF. In DNA, the CDR3 is TGTGCCAGCAGCTTGGTCGGACAGATTAGCACAGATACGCAGTATTTT. This sequence joins TRBV5-4 and TRBJ2-3; possibly TRBD1 for D (6 bases). Between the trimmed V and J ends, which lost 0 bases and 0 bases, there was a span of 11 bases. Germline V gene data show CDR1 as SGHNT and CDR2 as YYREEE (reference sequence). The CDR3 covers 16 residues.

Concerning this clone: At one end the junction does not follow the germline gene, possibly because of a read error. The chain is built from TRBV7-9 and TRBJ1-1, with D possibly TRBD1 on 6 matching bases. The V gene's germline CDR1 is SEHNR and CDR2 FQNEAQ (reference sequence). This CDR3 is built from 12 residues. The CDR3 nucleotides are TGTTCCAGCACCCCAGGGGTCGCTGAAGCTTTCTTT. Encoded protein: CSSTPGVAEAFF. Using reference TRBV7-9 and TRBJ1-1 for the parts outside the CDR3, the full variable domain is DTGVSQNPRHKITKRGQNVTFRCDPISEHNRLYWYRQTLGQGPEFLTYFQNEAQLEKSRLLSDRFSAERPKGSFSTLEIQRTEQGDSAMYLCSSTPGVAEAFFGQGTRLTVV.

CDR3 protein: CATRPQGEASNQPQHF. The CDR3 DNA reads TGCGCCACCCGACCCCAGGGGGAGGCGTCTAATCAGCCCCAGCATTTT. The chain is built from TRBV10-1 and TRBJ1-5, with 7 bases fitting TRBD1. The CDR3 spans 16 residues. V lost 10 bases and J lost 4; bases outside the gene matches: 16. Per the germline V gene, CDR1 is WNHNN and CDR2 is SYGVQD (reference sequence).

The chain links TRBV7-8 to TRBJ2-2; TRBD1 matches 9 bases. The J call could be wrong; TRBJ1-3 is a better fit for the DNA end. CDR3 length: 15 amino acids. Germline values: CDR1 SGHVS, CDR2 FQNEAQ. The CDR3: CASSPRDRAGGTIYF. CDR3 bases: TGTGCCAGCAGCCCCCGGGACAGGGCCGGGGGCACCATATATTTT.

The chain links TRBV11-2 to TRBJ1-1; TRBD1 might be the D (5 bases). Germline V gene sequence: CDR1 SGHAT, CDR2 FQNNGV. Trimming stripped 5 bases from V and 1 base from J, with 11 bases between. There are 14 residues in the CDR3. The CDR3 coding sequence is TGTGCCAGCAGCCATCCGACAGAGAACACTGAAGCTTTCTTT. It specifies CASSHPTENTEAFF.

The CDR3 loop is CASGLRGSRTQHF. DNA of the CDR3: TGTGCTAGTGGTTTGCGGGGTTCCCGGACCCAGCATTTT. The chain has TRBV12-5 and TRBJ1-5; D gene unclear. Germline loops: CDR1 LGHNT, CDR2 FRNRAP. This CDR3 contains 13 residues. V was clipped by 2 bases and J by 11 bases, with 13 bases between them.

This chain links TRBV7-2 with TRBJ2-1, with TRBD2 matching over 12 bases. J lost 8 bases, V lost 2 bases, and 7 bases had no gene match. CDR1 SGHTA and CDR2 FQGNSA come from the germline V gene. The CDR3 has 16 amino acids. This chain's CDR3 is CASSLMPGLAGYEQFF. CDR3 nucleotides: TGTGCCAGCAGCTTAATGCCGGGACTAGCGGGCTATGAGCAGTTCTTC.

Notes on this clone: One end of the junction does not line up with germline, which may come from a read error. Other DNA variants within this sample encode the same CDR3. The chain carries TRBV25-1 and TRBJ2-7, with D tentatively TRBD1 (6 bases). The CDR3 contains 18 residues. Germline assignment: CDR1 MGHDK and CDR2 SYGVNS. The CDR3 bases are TGTGCCAGCAGTGAATATCATATCGACAGGAAGGCTTCCTACGAACAGTACTTC. Amino acids: CASSEYHIDRKASYEQYF.

The rearrangement joins TRBV18 to TRBJ1-5; TRBD1 aligns across 7 bases. V lost 3 bases, J lost 4 bases, and 12 bases stayed unmatched. Germline V gene data show CDR1 as KGHSH and CDR2 as LQKENI. This CDR3 spans 17 amino acids. CDR3 region: CASSPAGSGQPNQPQHF. The CDR3 nucleotides are TGTGCCAGCTCACCGGCGGGATCGGGACAGCCTAATCAGCCCCAGCATTTT.

The chain uses TRBV9 and TRBJ1-4; possibly TRBD1 for D (5 bases). This CDR3 spans 16 amino acids. V lost 1 base to trimming and J lost 0 bases, with 10 bases between them. The germline CDR1 and CDR2 sequences are SGDLS and YYNGEE. The CDR3: CASSVTPGATNEKLFF. The CDR3 DNA is TGTGCCAGCAGCGTAACCCCGGGGGCAACTAATGAAAAACTGTTTTTT.

This rearrangement joins TRBV4-3 to TRBJ1-3; TRBD1 might be the D (6 bases). CDR3 size: 14 residues. Trimming pared 3 bases from V and 10 bases from J, leaving 16 bases between. Germline CDR1 reads LGHNA; CDR2 reads YSLEER. The CDR3 DNA reads as TGCGCCAGCAGCCAGGGGACACCTGAGCGGACCATATATTTT. Translation gives CASSQGTPERTIYF.